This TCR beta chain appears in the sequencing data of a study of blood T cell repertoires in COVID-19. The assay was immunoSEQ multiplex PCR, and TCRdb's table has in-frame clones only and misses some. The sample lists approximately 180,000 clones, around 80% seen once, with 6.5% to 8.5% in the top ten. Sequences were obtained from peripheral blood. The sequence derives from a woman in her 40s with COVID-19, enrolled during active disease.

The CDR3, as DNA: TGTGCCACCAGCAGAGGGGGGACAGGCCTCAAAGAGACCCAGTACTTC. This encodes CATSRGGTGLKETQYF. This sequence joins TRBV15 and TRBJ2-5, with 8 bases matching TRBD1. The germline V gene has CDR1 LNHNV and CDR2 YYDKDF (reference sequence). This CDR3 has 16 residues. J was trimmed by 3 bases and V by 1 base; bases with no gene match: 7.